This T cell receptor (beta chain) was observed in a study of blood T cell repertoires in COVID-19. Study-wide context: Both acute and convalescent COVID-19 samples were obtained from the United States, Italy and Spain.

As handled by the study authors: Estimation of nucleated cell counts relied on the amplification of reference gene primers. Profiled with immunoSEQ multiplex PCR; TCRdb holds only in-frame clones, not every one. That table supplies the V and J calls and clone size; D and trimming were determined from the DNA. The sample carries some 280,000 clones, about 89% recorded once. Germline CDR1 is SGHRS and CDR2 is YFSETQ. Trimming removed 0 bases from V and 0 bases from J, with 7 bases in between. The CDR3 consists of 14 residues. Material for sequencing was peripheral blood. The V gene is TRBV5-1, the J gene TRBJ2-7; D is uncertain. The source of this sequence is a woman in her thirties or forties who had recovered from COVID-19. CDR3 sequence reads: CASSLVVSSYEQYF. The CDR3 coding sequence is TGCGCCAGCAGCTTGGTCGTTAGCTCCTACGAGCAGTACTTC.